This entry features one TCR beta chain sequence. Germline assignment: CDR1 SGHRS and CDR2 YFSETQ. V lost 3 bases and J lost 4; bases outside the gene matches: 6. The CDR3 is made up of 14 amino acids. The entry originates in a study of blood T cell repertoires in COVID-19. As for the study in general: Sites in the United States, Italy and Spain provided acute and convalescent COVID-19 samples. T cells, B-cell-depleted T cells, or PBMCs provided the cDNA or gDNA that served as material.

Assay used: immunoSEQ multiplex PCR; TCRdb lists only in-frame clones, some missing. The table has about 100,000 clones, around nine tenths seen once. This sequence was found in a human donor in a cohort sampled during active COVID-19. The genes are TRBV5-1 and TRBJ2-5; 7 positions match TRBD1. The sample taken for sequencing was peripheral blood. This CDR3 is CASSSMTGRETQYF. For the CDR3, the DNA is TGCGCCAGCAGCTCTATGACAGGGAGAGAGACCCAGTACTTC. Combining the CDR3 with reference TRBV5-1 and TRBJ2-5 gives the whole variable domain KAGVTQTPRYLIKTRGQQVTLSCSPISGHRSVSWYQQTPGQGLQFLFEYFSETQRNKGNFPGRFSGRQFSNSRSEMNVSTLELGDSALYLCASSSMTGRETQYFGPGTRLLVL.